Here is one TCR beta chain with its context. Its antigen is not known. TCRdb keeps only in-frame clones here, not all; method: immunoSEQ multiplex PCR. The repertoire holds about 120,000 clones, with 86% as singletons. There are 16 residues in the CDR3. V gave up 5 bases and J gave up 4 bases; unmatched junction bases: 10. CDR1 is SGHVS, CDR2 FQNEAQ, per germline. This sample was taken from a study of T cell responses to AZD1222 COVID-19 vaccine. General study results and limits: Clonal diversity may have been underestimated, and the donors were mostly white British, with more females than males.

The chain has TRBV7-8 and TRBJ1-4; the match to TRBD1 covers 7 bases. The sample consisted of peripheral blood, taken 28 days after the second AZD1222 dose. The source is an adult who received the AZD1222 COVID-19 vaccine. CDR3 sequence reads: CASSGLGTAINEKLFF. The CDR3 DNA reads TGTGCCAGCAGCGGGTTAGGGACAGCTATTAATGAAAAACTGTTTTTT.